This TCR beta chain was profiled in a study of blood T cell repertoires in COVID-19. Overall study context: Acute and convalescent COVID-19 samples came from the United States, Italy and Spain. Sources were T cells, B-cell-depleted T cells, or PBMCs; the material itself was cDNA or gDNA.

This clone was seen a single time. Germline assignment: CDR1 MDHEN and CDR2 SYDVKM. The trim removed 3 bases at V and 5 bases at J, leaving 4 bases unmatched. The CDR3 length is 14 residues. As processed by the authors: For nucleated cells, counts were estimated from reference gene primer amplification. Generated by immunoSEQ multiplex PCR, the TCRdb table keeps only in-frame clones and is missing some. The V and J calls and clone size were taken over from that table, and D and trimming were inferred from the DNA. The sample carries more than 300,000 clones, 90% recorded once. The Seattle patients joined while their infection was active and were tracked longitudinally afterward.

The source of this sequence is a woman aged 40 to 50 with COVID-19, enrolled during active disease. Material for sequencing was peripheral blood. V usage is TRBV28 and J usage is TRBJ1-5; TRBD1 aligns across 7 bases. The CDR3 spells CASSFGQGDQPQHF. CDR3 nucleotide sequence: TGTGCCAGCAGTTTTGGGCAGGGGGATCAGCCCCAGCATTTT. The whole variable domain, filled in from reference TRBV28 and TRBJ1-5, reads DVKVTQSSRYLVKRTGEKVFLECVQDMDHENMFWYRQDPGLGLRLIYFSYDVKMKEKGDIPEGYSVSREKKERFSLILESASTNQTSMYLCASSFGQGDQPQHFGDGTRLSIL.